The clone carrying this T cell receptor (beta chain) was seen a handful of times. Sequence at one end of the junction differs from germline and may be a read error. Arm-PCR of CDR3 regions with iRepertoire HTBI primers generated TCR beta libraries. TCRdb reprocessed the multiplex PCR reads with MiXCR, giving one entry per CDR3 protein. The sample has 650,000 to 700,000 distinct CDR3 sequences, 25% to 35% seen once. Time point: persistent/refractory GD, antithyroid drugs over 5 years with positive TRAb. The TCR library was made from RNA that had been extracted from PBMCs in TRIzol. CDR1 SQVTM and CDR2 ANQGSEA come from the germline V gene. CDR3 length equals 11 residues. This sample was taken from a study of regulatory T cells in long-lasting Graves disease.

J is TRBJ2-3 and V is TRBV29-1, with D perhaps matching TRBD1 (6 bases). The receptor was isolated from a female donor with Graves disease. The starting material was peripheral blood mononuclear cells (PBMCs), obtained when the disease was refractory, from a patient treated with antithyroid drugs. CDR3 region: CSGEQGDTQYF. The DNA of the CDR3 is TGCAGCGGTGAACAGGGAGATACGCAGTATTTT.